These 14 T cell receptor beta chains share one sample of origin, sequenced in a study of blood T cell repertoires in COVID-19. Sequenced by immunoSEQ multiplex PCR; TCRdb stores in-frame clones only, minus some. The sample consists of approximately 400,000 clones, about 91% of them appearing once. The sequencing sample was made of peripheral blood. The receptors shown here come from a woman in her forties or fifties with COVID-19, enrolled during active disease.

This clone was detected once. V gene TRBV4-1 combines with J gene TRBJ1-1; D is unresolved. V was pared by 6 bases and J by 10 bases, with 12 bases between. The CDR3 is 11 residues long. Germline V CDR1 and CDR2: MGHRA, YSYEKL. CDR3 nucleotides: TGCGCCAGCAGATCCACAGCCCGAGCTTTCTTT. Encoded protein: CASRSTARAFF.

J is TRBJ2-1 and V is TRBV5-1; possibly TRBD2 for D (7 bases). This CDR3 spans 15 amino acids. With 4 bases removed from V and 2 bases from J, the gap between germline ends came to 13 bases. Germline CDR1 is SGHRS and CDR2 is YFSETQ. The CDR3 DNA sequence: TGCGCCAGCAGCCAAGGGGGGGGCCCCTACAATGAGCAGTTCTTC. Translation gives CASSQGGGPYNEQFF.

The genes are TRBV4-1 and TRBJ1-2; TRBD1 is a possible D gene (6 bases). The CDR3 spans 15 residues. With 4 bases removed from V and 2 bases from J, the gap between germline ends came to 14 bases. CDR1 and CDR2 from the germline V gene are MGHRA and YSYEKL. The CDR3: CASSPHRAVNYGYTF. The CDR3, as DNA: TGCGCCAGCAGCCCTCACAGGGCCGTAAACTATGGCTACACCTTC.

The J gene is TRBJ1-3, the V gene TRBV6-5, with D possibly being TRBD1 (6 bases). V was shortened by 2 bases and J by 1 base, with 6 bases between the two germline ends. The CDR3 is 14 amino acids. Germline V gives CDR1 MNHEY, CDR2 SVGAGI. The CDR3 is CASSYTGSGNTIYF. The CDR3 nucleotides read TGTGCCAGCAGTTACACAGGGTCTGGAAACACCATATATTTT.

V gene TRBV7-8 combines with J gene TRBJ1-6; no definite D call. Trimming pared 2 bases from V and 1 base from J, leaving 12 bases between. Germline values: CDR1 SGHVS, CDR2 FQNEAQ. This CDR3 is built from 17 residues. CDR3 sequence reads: CASSLFKGGSYNSPLHF. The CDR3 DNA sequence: TGTGCCAGCAGCTTATTTAAGGGAGGATCCTATAATTCACCCCTCCACTTT.

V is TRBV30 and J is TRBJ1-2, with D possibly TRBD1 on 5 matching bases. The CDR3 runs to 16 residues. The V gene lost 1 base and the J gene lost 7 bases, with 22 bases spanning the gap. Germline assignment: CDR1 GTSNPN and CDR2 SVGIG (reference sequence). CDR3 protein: CAWSGVRTSYIAGYTF. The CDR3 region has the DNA TGTGCCTGGAGTGGGGTCCGGACATCCTATATTGCTGGCTACACCTTC.

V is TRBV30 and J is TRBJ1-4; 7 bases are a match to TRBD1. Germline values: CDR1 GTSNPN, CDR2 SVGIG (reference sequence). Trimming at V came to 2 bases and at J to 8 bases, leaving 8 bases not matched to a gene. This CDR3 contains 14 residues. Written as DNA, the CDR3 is TGTGCCTGGAGTAGCGACAGGGCAAGCGAAAAACTGTTTTTT. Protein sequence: CAWSSDRASEKLFF.

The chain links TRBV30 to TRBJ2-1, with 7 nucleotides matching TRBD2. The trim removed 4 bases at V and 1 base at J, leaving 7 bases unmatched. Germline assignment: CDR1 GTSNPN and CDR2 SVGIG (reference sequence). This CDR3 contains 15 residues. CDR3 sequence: CAWKVASGSYNEQFF. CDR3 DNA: TGTGCCTGGAAGGTGGCTAGCGGTTCCTACAATGAGCAGTTCTTC. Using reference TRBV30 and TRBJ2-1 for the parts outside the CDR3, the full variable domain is SQTIHQWPATLVQPVGSPLSLECTVEGTSNPNLYWYRQAAGRGLQLLFYSVGIGQISSEVPQNLSASRPQDRQFILSSKKLLLSDSGFYLCAWKVASGSYNEQFFGPGTRLTVL.

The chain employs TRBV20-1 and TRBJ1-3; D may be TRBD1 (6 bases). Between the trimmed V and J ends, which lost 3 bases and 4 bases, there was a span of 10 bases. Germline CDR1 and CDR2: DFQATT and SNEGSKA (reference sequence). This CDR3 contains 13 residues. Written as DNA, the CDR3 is TGCAGTGCTAGTCAGGGGCAGGGAAACACCATATATTTT. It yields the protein CSASQGQGNTIYF.

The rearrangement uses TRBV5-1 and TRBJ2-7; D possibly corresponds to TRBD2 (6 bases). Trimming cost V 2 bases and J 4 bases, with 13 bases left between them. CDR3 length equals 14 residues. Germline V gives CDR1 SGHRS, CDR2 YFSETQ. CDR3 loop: CASSFIGGEYEQYF. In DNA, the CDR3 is TGCGCCAGCAGCTTCATAGGAGGGGAATACGAGCAGTACTTC. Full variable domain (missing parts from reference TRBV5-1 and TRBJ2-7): KAGVTQTPRYLIKTRGQQVTLSCSPISGHRSVSWYQQTPGQGLQFLFEYFSETQRNKGNFPGRFSGRQFSNSRSEMNVSTLELGDSALYLCASSFIGGEYEQYFGPGTRLTVT.

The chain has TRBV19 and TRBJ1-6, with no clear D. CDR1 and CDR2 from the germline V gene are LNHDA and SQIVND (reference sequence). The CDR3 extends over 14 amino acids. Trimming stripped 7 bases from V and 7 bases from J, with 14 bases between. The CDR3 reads CASTSGEVNSPLHF. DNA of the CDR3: TGTGCCAGTACCTCAGGCGAAGTAAATTCACCCCTCCACTTT.

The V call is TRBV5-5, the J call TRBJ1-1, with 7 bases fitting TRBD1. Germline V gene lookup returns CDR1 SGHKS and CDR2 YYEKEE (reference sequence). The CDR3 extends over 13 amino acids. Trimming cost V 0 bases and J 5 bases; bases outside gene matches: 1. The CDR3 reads CASSLGTGTEAFF. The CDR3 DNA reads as TGTGCCAGCAGCTTGGGGACAGGAACTGAAGCTTTCTTT.

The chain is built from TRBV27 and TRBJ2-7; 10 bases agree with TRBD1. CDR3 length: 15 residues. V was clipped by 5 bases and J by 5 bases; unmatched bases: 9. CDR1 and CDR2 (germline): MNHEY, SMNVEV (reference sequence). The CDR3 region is CASSLLTGGIHEQYF. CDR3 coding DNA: TGTGCCAGCAGTCTCTTGACAGGGGGCATCCACGAGCAGTACTTC.

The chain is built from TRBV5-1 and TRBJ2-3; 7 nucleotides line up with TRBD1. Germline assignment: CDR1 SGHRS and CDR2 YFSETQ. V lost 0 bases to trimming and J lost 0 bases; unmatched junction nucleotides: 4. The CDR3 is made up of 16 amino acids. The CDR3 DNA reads TGCGCCAGCAGCTTGGCGGGACAGAGTAGCACAGATACGCAGTATTTT. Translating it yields CASSLAGQSSTDTQYF.